The rows below give T cell receptor beta chains drawn from one sample of a study of regulatory T cells in long-lasting Graves disease. TCRdb re-analysed the multiplex PCR reads in MiXCR, keeping a single row per CDR3 protein. Found here are around 500,000 distinct CDR3 sequences, 12% of them singletons; the top ten hold roughly 9.3%. These data were likewise used in another study, on T cells in Graves' hyperthyroidism and ophthalmopathy.

The input for sequencing was peripheral blood mononuclear cells (PBMCs), taken at new diagnosis, from a patient treated with antithyroid drugs. The receptors here all came from a woman under 40 with Graves disease. CDR3s include the opening cysteine and the closing phenylalanine or tryptophan. D genes are given only for firm matches. Clone size is given for some rows only: seen once, a few or many times, or a class if the clone is expanded.

CDR3 | DNA | size | J | length | V | D
CASSPSSGRETQYF | TGTGCCAGCAGCCCCTCTAGCGGGAGGGAGACCCAGTACTTC | NA | TRBJ2-5 | 14 | TRBV13 | TRBD2
CASRKTGSSQPQHF | TGTGCCAGTAGGAAAACAGGGTCCTCTCAGCCCCAGCATTTT | many | TRBJ1-5 | 14 | TRBV19 | NA
CASSVALVDETDTQYF | TGTGCCAGTAGTGTTGCTCTAGTCGATGAAACAGATACGCAGTATTTT | many | TRBJ2-3 | 16 | TRBV19 | NA
CASSALQGPYEQYF | TGTGCCAGCAGCGCGCTACAGGGGCCCTACGAGCAGTACTTC | few | TRBJ2-7 | 14 | TRBV5-4 | TRBD1
CASSLAPSGSREQFF | TGTGCCAGCAGCTTGGCGCCTAGCGGGAGTCGGGAGCAGTTCTTC | NA | TRBJ2-1 | 15 | TRBV5-6 | TRBD2
CASSQDGNEKLFF | TGTGCCAGCAGCCAAGACGGAAATGAAAAACTGTTTTTT | many | TRBJ1-4 | 13 | TRBV4-2 | NA
CASSLQASEAFF | TGTGCCAGCAGTTTACAGGCCTCTGAAGCTTTCTTT | many | TRBJ1-1 | 12 | TRBV28 | NA
CASSSDGLRSETQYF | TGTGCCAGCAGTTCCGACGGGTTACGTTCGGAGACCCAGTACTTC | few | TRBJ2-5 | 15 | TRBV6-9 | NA
CSVDVYTDTQYF | TGCAGCGTTGACGTATACACAGATACGCAGTATTTT | NA | TRBJ2-3 | 12 | TRBV29-1 | NA
CATHGGDPRGSYEQYF | TGTGCCACGCACGGGGGAGATCCTAGGGGCTCCTACGAGCAGTACTTC | NA | TRBJ2-7 | 16 | TRBV6-1 | NA
CASSQGHGNTDTQYF | TGCGCCAGCAGCCAGGGACACGGAAACACAGATACGCAGTATTTT | many | TRBJ2-3 | 15 | TRBV5-1 | NA
CASSPAPGTYEQYF | TGTGCCAGCTCACCCGCCCCAGGGACCTACGAGCAGTACTTC | many | TRBJ2-7 | 14 | TRBV18 | NA
CSASGRNSGNTIYF | TGCAGTGCTAGTGGCAGAAACTCTGGAAACACCATATATTTT | few | TRBJ1-3 | 14 | TRBV20-1 | NA
CASRRGEETQYF | TGTGCCAGCAGGCGAGGAGAGGAGACCCAGTACTTC | many | TRBJ2-5 | 12 | TRBV2 | NA
CSGRTSGASSYNEQFF | TGCAGTGGTAGGACTAGCGGGGCTAGCTCCTACAATGAGCAGTTCTTC | many | TRBJ2-1 | 16 | TRBV20-1 | TRBD2
CASSLSETQPQHF | TGTGCCAGCAGCTTATCAGAAACACAGCCCCAGCATTTT | many | TRBJ1-5 | 13 | TRBV11-1 | NA
CASSSRQANTEAFF | TGTGCCAGCAGCAGCCGACAGGCGAACACTGAAGCTTTCTTT | many | TRBJ1-1 | 14 | TRBV7-2 | NA
CASSGRRTSGRAGTDTQYF | TGTGCCAGCAGCGGAAGAAGGACTAGCGGGAGGGCCGGAACAGATACGCAGTATTTT | few | TRBJ2-3 | 19 | TRBV7-9 | TRBD2
CATSRDSSWTEAFF | TGTGCCACCAGCAGAGATAGCAGTTGGACTGAAGCTTTCTTT | NA | TRBJ1-1 | 14 | TRBV15 | NA
CASGPARSGEQFF | TGTGCCAGCGGGCCGGCCAGATCGGGTGAGCAGTTCTTC | few | TRBJ2-1 | 13 | TRBV6-2/TRBV6-3 | NA
CATSDLEATYEQYF | TGTGCCACCAGTGATTTGGAGGCCACCTACGAGCAGTACTTC | many | TRBJ2-7 | 14 | TRBV24-1 | NA
CASSPPDRGRQFF | TGCGCCAGCAGCCCCCCGGACAGGGGGCGGCAGTTCTTC | many | TRBJ2-1 | 13 | TRBV5-1 | TRBD1